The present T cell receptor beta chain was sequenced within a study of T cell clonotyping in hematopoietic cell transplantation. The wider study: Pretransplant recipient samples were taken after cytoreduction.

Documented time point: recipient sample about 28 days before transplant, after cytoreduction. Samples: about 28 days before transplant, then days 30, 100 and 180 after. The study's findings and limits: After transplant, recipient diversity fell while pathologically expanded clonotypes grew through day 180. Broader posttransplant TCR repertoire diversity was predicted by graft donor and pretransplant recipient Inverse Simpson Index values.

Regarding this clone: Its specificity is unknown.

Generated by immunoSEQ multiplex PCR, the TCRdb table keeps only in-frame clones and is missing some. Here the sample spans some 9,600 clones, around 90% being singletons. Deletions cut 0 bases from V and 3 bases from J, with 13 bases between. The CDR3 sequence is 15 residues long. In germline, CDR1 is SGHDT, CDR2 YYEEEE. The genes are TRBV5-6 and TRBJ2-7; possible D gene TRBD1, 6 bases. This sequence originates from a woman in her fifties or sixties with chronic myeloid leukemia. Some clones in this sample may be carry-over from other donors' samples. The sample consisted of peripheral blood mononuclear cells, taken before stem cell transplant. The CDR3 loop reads CASSLVGHLNYEQYF. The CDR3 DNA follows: TGTGCCAGCAGCTTGGTGGGACACCTGAACTACGAGCAGTACTTC.